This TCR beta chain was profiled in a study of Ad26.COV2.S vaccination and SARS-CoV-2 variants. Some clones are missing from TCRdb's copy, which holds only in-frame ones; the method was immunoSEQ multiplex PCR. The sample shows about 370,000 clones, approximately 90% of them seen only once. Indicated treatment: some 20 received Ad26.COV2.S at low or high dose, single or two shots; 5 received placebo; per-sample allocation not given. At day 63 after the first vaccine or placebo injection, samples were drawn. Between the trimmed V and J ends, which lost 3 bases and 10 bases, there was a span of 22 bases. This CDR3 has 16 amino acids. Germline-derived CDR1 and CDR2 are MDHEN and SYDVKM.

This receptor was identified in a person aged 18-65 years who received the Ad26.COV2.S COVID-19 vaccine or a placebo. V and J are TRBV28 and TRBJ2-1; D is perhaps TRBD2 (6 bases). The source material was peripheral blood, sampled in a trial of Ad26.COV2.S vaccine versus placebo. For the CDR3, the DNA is TGTGCCAGCAGTTTCTTATCAGGACTCTCAGGAGGGGAGCAGTTCTTC. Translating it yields CASSFLSGLSGGEQFF.